This T cell receptor beta chain was captured by sequencing in a study of T-cell reconstitution after alpha-beta-depleted transplantation in children. Findings of the study overall: Some patients' high day-60 TCRbeta diversity was attributed to recipient cells surviving conditioning. Most T-cell counts and diversity one year after the transplant came from T cells that were newly produced.

The V gene end was trimmed by 3 bases and the J gene end by 8 bases; junction bases not matched to a gene: 4. This CDR3 has 13 amino acids. This clonotype was seen at least ten times. Antigen: not known. Unique molecular identifiers were incorporated during preparation of the TCRbeta library. One entry per CDR3 protein, called by TCRdb with MiXCR from the PCR reads. The repertoire includes over 150,000 distinct CDR3 sequences, 6.3% of them detected once, and around 4.4% sits in the top ten. The gene calls are TRBV12-3 or TRBV12-4 and TRBJ1-2; 9 bases line up with TRBD1. Sequenced here: PBMCs, sampled before TCRalphabeta/CD19-depleted stem cell transplant. The TCR was taken from a girl under three years old with combined immunodeficiency, due to receive a stem cell transplant. CDR3 DNA sequence: TGTGCCAGCAGTTTTAACAGGGGGCAGGGCTACACCTTC. Amino acids: CASSFNRGQGYTF.